Below are 13 T cell receptor beta chains sequenced from a single sample in a study of human T cells and chemical hapten exposure. Time point in this sample: patch test 2, 6 weeks after DPC sensitization. Treatment reported: therapeutic diphenylcyclopropenone sensitization with weekly scalp DPC. TCRdb independently ran MiXCR on the RACE reads; one entry per CDR3 protein. The repertoire includes 75,000 to 90,000 distinct CDR3 sequences, more than 9% of them detected once, and 5% sits in the top ten. The sample in question was whole blood, obtained in connection with sensitization to the hapten diphenylcyclopropenone (DPC). All receptors come from a woman between 50 and 59 years old with alopecia areata. Some clones in this sample may be carry-over from other donors' samples.

This clonotype showed up just a few times. The chain links TRBV2 to TRBJ2-5, with a weak D call TRBD2 (5 bases). Germline lookup yields CDR1 SNHLY and CDR2 FYNNEI. The CDR3 is 12 amino acids. The ends were cut back, 6 bases at V and 0 bases at J, with 5 bases in the middle. The CDR3 protein is CASSGNQETQYF. Here the CDR3 DNA reads TGTGCCAGCAGCGGGAACCAAGAGACCCAGTACTTC.

This clonotype occurred a few times. This chain joins TRBV20-1 and TRBJ2-7; 12 bases match TRBD2. V lost 5 bases, J lost 3 bases, and 8 bases stayed unmatched. CDR1 and CDR2 from the germline V gene are DFQATT and SNEGSKA (reference sequence). This CDR3 has 15 residues. CDR3: CSAPTPSGGVYEQYF. The CDR3 region has the DNA TGCAGTGCTCCCACACCTAGCGGGGGGGTCTACGAGCAGTACTTC.

This chain connects TRBV7-2 to TRBJ2-7, with TRBD2 matching over 13 bases. CDR3 length equals 14 residues. Germline CDR1 SGHTA, CDR2 FQGNSA. Germline trimming cut 5 bases from V and 5 bases from J; bases unmatched to any gene: 3. The CDR3 loop is CASSPGLAGNEQYF. The CDR3 bases are TGTGCCAGCAGCCCGGGACTAGCGGGAAACGAGCAGTACTTC.

For the CDR3, the DNA is TGTGCCAGCAGACTACTAGCGGGAGGTACCGGGGAGCTGTTTTTT. It specifies CASRLLAGGTGELFF. The J gene is TRBJ2-2, the V gene TRBV12-3 or TRBV12-4; 12 positions agree with TRBD2. The length of the CDR3 is 15 residues. Germline trimming cut 6 bases from V and 5 bases from J; bases unmatched to any gene: 4.

This clonotype was seen a handful of times. The chain has TRBV7-8 and TRBJ1-5; D remains ambiguous. Trimming removed 1 base at V and 0 bases at J, with 7 bases between. CDR1 and CDR2 (germline): SGHVS, FQNEAQ. The CDR3 runs 15 residues. CDR3 amino acids: CASSLERNSNQPQHF. The CDR3 DNA reads as TGTGCCAGCAGCTTAGAACGAAATAGCAATCAGCCCCAGCATTTT.

The chain combines TRBV18 with TRBJ1-2; no definite D call. Trimming took 5 bases from V and 0 from J, leaving 13 bases between them. The CDR3 has 15 residues. Germline loops: CDR1 KGHSH, CDR2 LQKENI. CDR3 coding DNA: TGTGCCAGCTCAGCCTCACCCCGATCTAACTATGGCTACACCTTC. Translated, it gives CASSASPRSNYGYTF.

This clonotype came up many times. The chain has TRBV29-1 and TRBJ2-7; unclear D gene. The germline gives CDR1 SQVTM, CDR2 ANQGSEA. The CDR3 sequence is 15 residues long. The V end lost 0 bases, the J end lost 2 bases, and 14 bases lay between the germline ends. The CDR3 loop reads CSVEDPLGQTYEQYF. DNA of the CDR3: TGCAGCGTTGAAGATCCCCTCGGGCAAACCTACGAGCAGTACTTC.

This clonotype has a count of ten or more. This chain joins TRBV5-4 and TRBJ2-7; D might be TRBD2 (6 bases). The CDR3 is 15 amino acids. V was cut by 4 bases and J by 3 bases, with 17 bases left in between. Germline CDR1 reads SGHNT; CDR2 reads YYREEE (reference sequence). CDR3 DNA sequence: TGTGCCAGCAGCCTGCCGGGAGCCAATCGCTACGAGCAGTACTTC. Translated: CASSLPGANRYEQYF.

This clonotype was observed many times. This chain connects TRBV20-1 to TRBJ2-3; D perhaps matches TRBD2 (6 bases). The CDR3 totals 16 residues. With 0 bases removed from V and 3 bases from J, the gap between germline ends came to 16 bases. Germline CDR1 and CDR2: DFQATT and SNEGSKA (reference sequence). The CDR3 sequence: CSARDLDSAGTDTQYF. DNA of the CDR3: TGCAGTGCTAGAGATCTCGACTCCGCGGGAACAGATACGCAGTATTTT.

The V gene is TRBV6-5, the J gene TRBJ1-3; D ambiguous. The CDR3 extends over 13 amino acids. The V and J ends lost 5 bases and 1 base respectively, with 6 bases between them. The germline V gene encodes CDR1 MNHEY and CDR2 SVGAGI. The CDR3 coding sequence is TGTGCCAGCAGTCTACAGTCTGGAAACACCATATATTTT. As protein: CASSLQSGNTIYF.

The chain couples TRBV7-8 to TRBJ2-3; D is uncertain. There are 15 residues in the CDR3. Germline V CDR1 and CDR2: SGHVS, FQNEAQ. With 5 bases removed from V and 4 bases from J, the gap between germline ends came to 16 bases. The CDR3 nucleotides read TGTGCCAGCAGCCCCCGTTTCGGAATTTCAGATACGCAGTATTTT. It encodes CASSPRFGISDTQYF. Using reference TRBV7-8 and TRBJ2-3 for the parts outside the CDR3, the full variable domain is GAGVSQSPRYKVAKRGQDVALRCDPISGHVSLFWYQQALGQGPEFLTYFQNEAQLDKSGLPSDRFFAERPEGSVSTLKIQRTQQEDSAVYLCASSPRFGISDTQYFGPGTRLTVL.

At least ten counts were recorded for this clonotype. The V call is TRBV6-6, the J call TRBJ2-2; the D gene is possibly TRBD2 (6 bases). The CDR3 is made up of 15 amino acids. CDR1 and CDR2 from the germline V gene are MNHNY and SVGAGI (reference sequence). V was shortened by 7 bases and J by 0 bases, with 12 bases between the two germline ends. In nucleotides, the CDR3 is TGTGCCAGCAATTTCGGGAGTTCGAACACCGGGGAGCTGTTTTTT. It is translated as CASNFGSSNTGELFF.

The V gene is TRBV7-9, the J gene TRBJ1-3, with 8 bases matching TRBD1. CDR3 length: 13 amino acids. The V and J ends lost 5 bases and 8 bases, in that order; junction bases with no gene match: 5. Germline CDR1 and CDR2: SEHNR and FQNEAQ (reference sequence). The CDR3 DNA follows: TGTGCCAGCAGCCCTGACAGGGGTTACACCATATATTTT. Protein product: CASSPDRGYTIYF.